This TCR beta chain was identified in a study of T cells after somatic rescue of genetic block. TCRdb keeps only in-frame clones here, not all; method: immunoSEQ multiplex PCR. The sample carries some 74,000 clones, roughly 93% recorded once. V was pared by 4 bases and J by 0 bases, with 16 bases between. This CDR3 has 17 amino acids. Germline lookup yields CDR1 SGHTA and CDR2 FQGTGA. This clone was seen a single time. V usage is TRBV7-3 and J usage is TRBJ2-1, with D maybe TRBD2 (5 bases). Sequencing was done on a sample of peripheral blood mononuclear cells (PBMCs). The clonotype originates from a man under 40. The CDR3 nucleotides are TGTGCCAGCAGCTCCTTGAGGACCCTAGCCTCCTACAATGAGCAGTTCTTC. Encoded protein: CASSSLRTLASYNEQFF.